The 28 T cell receptor beta chains presented below share a single source sample, sequenced in a study of T cell repertoires in cytomegalovirus infection. No antigen is known for these receptors. TCRdb itself ran the reads through MiXCR, one entry per CDR3 protein. The table lists 650,000 to 900,000 distinct CDR3 sequences, about 29% of them singletons. Source: cultured CD8+ T cells from PBMCs, taken from culture after CMV antigen stimulation. These receptors were taken from a human donor in good health (CMV status not recorded). Some clones in this sample may be carry-over from other donors' samples.

This sequence joins TRBV14 and TRBJ2-7; 8 positions match TRBD1. This CDR3 is 14 amino acids long. Germline CDR1 is SGHDN and CDR2 is FVKESK. V lost 2 bases to trimming and J lost 6 bases; unmatched junction nucleotides: 6. The CDR3 DNA is TGTGCCAGCAGCCAATATGGACAGGGTGGCGAGCAGTACGTC. Translation gives CASSQYGQGGEQYV.

This chain links TRBV27 with TRBJ2-1; possibly TRBD1 for D (6 bases). Germline-derived CDR1 and CDR2 are MNHEY and SMNVEV (reference sequence). V lost 5 bases and J lost 2, with 10 bases in between. There are 14 residues in the CDR3. The CDR3 sequence: CASSKDRTYNEQFF. The CDR3 DNA is TGTGCCAGCAGTAAGGACAGAACCTACAATGAGCAGTTCTTC.

The V and J genes are TRBV28 and TRBJ2-1; weak D call: TRBD1 (6 bases). There are 15 residues in the CDR3. Germline CDR1 reads MDHEN; CDR2 reads SYDVKM. V was cut by 5 bases and J by 9 bases, with 20 bases left in between. The CDR3 nucleotides are TGTGCCAGCAGTCCGCGGAGTGGGCAACAGGGTGAGCAGTTCTTC. Its translation: CASSPRSGQQGEQFF.

This clonotype was detected only a few times. The chain uses TRBV7-6 and TRBJ2-5; D is perhaps TRBD1 or TRBD2 (5 bases each). Trimming stripped 5 bases from V and 5 bases from J, with 15 bases between. Germline-derived CDR1 and CDR2 are SGHVS and FNYEAQ. This CDR3 region has 14 residues. The CDR3 sequence: CASSQRDPTETQYF. In nucleotides, the CDR3 is TGTGCCAGCAGCCAACGGGACCCTACGGAGACCCAGTACTTC. Based on the CDR3 plus reference TRBV7-6 and TRBJ2-5, the full variable domain is GAGVSQSPRYKVTKRGQDVALRCDPISGHVSLYWYRQALGQGPEFLTYFNYEAQQDKSGLPNDRFSAERPEGSISTLTIQRTEQRDSAMYRCASSQRDPTETQYFGPGTRLLVL.

The CDR3, as DNA: TGTGCCAGTAGTATGGATCTAGCGGGGATAAGTGATACGCAGTATTTT. Its protein is CASSMDLAGISDTQYF. This sequence joins TRBV19 and TRBJ2-3; 9 bases agree with TRBD2. Per germline, CDR1 LNHDA and CDR2 SQIVND (reference sequence). The CDR3 covers 16 residues. V shed 3 bases, J shed 6 bases, and the junction held 10 bases outside the gene matches.

The rearrangement joins TRBV5-6 to TRBJ1-1, with D possibly TRBD1 on 6 matching bases. The CDR3 sequence is 12 residues long. V lost 6 bases, J lost 4 bases, and 10 bases lay in between. Germline CDR1 reads SGHDT; CDR2 reads YYEEEE. CDR3: CASNLQGTEAFF. The CDR3, as DNA: TGTGCCAGCAACCTACAGGGCACTGAAGCTTTCTTT. The entire variable domain, with the rest obtained from reference TRBV5-6 and TRBJ1-1, is as follows: DAGVTQSPTHLIKTRGQQVTLRCSPKSGHDTVSWYQQALGQGPQFIFQYYEEEERQRGNFPDRFSGHQFPNYSSELNVNALLLGDSALYLCASNLQGTEAFFGQGTRLTVV.

This chain uses TRBV2 with TRBJ1-5; D might be TRBD1 (5 bases). Between the trimmed V and J ends, which lost 3 bases and 1 base, there was a span of 10 bases. Germline V CDR1 and CDR2: SNHLY, FYNNEI. This CDR3 region has 15 residues. The CDR3 sequence is CASSDEGLSNQPQHF. CDR3 coding DNA: TGTGCCAGCAGTGACGAGGGACTCAGCAATCAGCCCCAGCATTTT. The whole variable domain, filled in from reference TRBV2 and TRBJ1-5, reads EPEVTQTPSHQVTQMGQEVILRCVPISNHLYFYWYRQILGQKVEFLVSFYNNEISEKSEIFDDQFSVERPDGSNFTLKIRSTKLEDSAMYFCASSDEGLSNQPQHFGDGTRLSIL.

This clonotype was seen more than once but under ten times. The chain carries TRBV7-3 and TRBJ2-4; no firm D call. The CDR3 totals 15 residues. V was clipped by 3 bases and J by 6 bases, with 15 bases between them. Germline V gene sequence: CDR1 SGHTA, CDR2 FQGTGA. The chain's CDR3 is CASSLTNGIGNIQYF. CDR3 bases: TGTGCCAGCAGCTTGACAAACGGAATTGGAAACATTCAGTACTTC.

The chain joins TRBV19 to TRBJ1-2, with 7 bases lining up with TRBD1. The V segment lost 7 bases and the J segment 4 bases; nucleotides outside the gene matches: 3. The length of the CDR3 is 12 residues. Germline CDR1 is LNHDA and CDR2 is SQIVND (reference sequence). The CDR3 protein is CASKNRGYGYTF. The CDR3 DNA follows: TGTGCCAGTAAGAACAGGGGCTATGGCTACACCTTC. The full variable domain, its missing parts supplied by reference TRBV19 and TRBJ1-2, is DGGITQSPKYLFRKEGQNVTLSCEQNLNHDAMYWYRQDPGQGLRLIYYSQIVNDFQKGDIAEGYSVSREKKESFPLTVTSAQKNPTAFYLCASKNRGYGYTFGSGTRLTVV.

V is TRBV9 and J is TRBJ1-1, with D unclear. This CDR3 is 14 amino acids long. Germline values: CDR1 SGDLS, CDR2 YYNGEE. V was pared by 5 bases and J by 11 bases, with 22 bases between. The CDR3 loop is CASSVSGDPKSAFF. The CDR3 nucleotides read TGTGCCAGCAGTGTATCGGGAGACCCCAAGTCGGCTTTCTTT. Supplemented by reference TRBV9 and TRBJ1-1, the full variable domain reads DSGVTQTPKHLITATGQRVTLRCSPRSGDLSVYWYQQSLDQGLQFLIQYYNGEERAKGNILERFSAQQFPDLHSELNLSSLELGDSALYFCASSVSGDPKSAFFGQGTRLTVV.

The chain recombines TRBV24-1 with TRBJ2-2; 7 bases match TRBD1. V shed 3 bases, J shed 0 bases, and the junction held 6 bases outside the gene matches. The germline CDR1 and CDR2 sequences are KGHDR and SFDVKD. The CDR3 is 17 residues long. CDR3 amino acids: CATSDPPGQTNTGELFF. The CDR3 DNA is TGTGCCACCAGTGATCCCCCGGGACAGACGAACACCGGGGAGCTGTTTTTT.

A remark on this clonotype: One end of the junction does not line up with germline, which may come from a read error. The rearrangement uses TRBV9 and TRBJ1-2, with D perhaps matching TRBD1 (5 bases). Germline V gene data show CDR1 as SGDLS and CDR2 as YYNGEE. The CDR3 is 10 residues long. The CDR3 sequence: CASSVGWDGF. In nucleotides, the CDR3 is TGTGCCAGCAGCGTAGGATGGGACGGGTTC. Using reference TRBV9 and TRBJ1-2 for the parts outside the CDR3, the full variable domain is DSGVTQTPKHLITATGQRVTLRCSPRSGDLSVYWYQQSLDQGLQFLIQYYNGEERAKGNILERFSAQQFPDLHSELNLSSLELGDSALYFCASSVGWDGFGSGTRLTVV.

V and J are TRBV6-2 or TRBV6-3 and TRBJ1-2; D gene ambiguous. V lost 0 bases and J 8 bases, leaving 13 bases between the germline ends. Germline V gives CDR1 MNHEY, CDR2 SVGEGT. The CDR3 contains 14 residues. This CDR3 reads CASSYSMAGGGYTF. Written as DNA, the CDR3 is TGTGCCAGCAGTTACTCGATGGCCGGCGGCGGCTACACCTTC.

About this clonotype itself: A much bigger clone sits one base away, suggesting this may be a read error. V gene TRBV7-2 combines with J gene TRBJ1-2, with TRBD1 matching 8 bases. CDR3 size: 14 residues. Germline-derived CDR1 and CDR2 are SGHTA and FQGNSA. This CDR3 reads CASSFQGADYGCTF. The DNA of the CDR3 is TGTGCCAGCAGCTTTCAGGGGGCAGACTATGGCTGCACCTTC.

This clonotype is labeled as medium-sized (0.01 to 0.1%). V gene TRBV28 combines with J gene TRBJ2-2, with D tentatively TRBD2 (5 bases). Germline CDR1 MDHEN, CDR2 SYDVKM. V lost 5 bases to trimming and J lost 2 bases, with 15 bases between them. The CDR3 has 16 residues. The CDR3 sequence: CASSKWSGSNTGELFF. The CDR3 DNA reads as TGTGCCAGCAGTAAGTGGTCGGGAAGTAACACCGGGGAGCTGTTTTTT.

This clonotype was found a few times. The rearrangement uses TRBV7-6 and TRBJ2-1, with 9 positions matching TRBD2. The CDR3 extends over 14 amino acids. Unmatched junction bases numbered 3, after V lost 2 bases and J lost 7 bases. Germline V gives CDR1 SGHVS, CDR2 FNYEAQ. The CDR3 DNA is TGTGCCAGCAGCTTACTAGCGGGGAGTAATGAGCAGTTCTTC. Protein product: CASSLLAGSNEQFF.

V is TRBV27 and J is TRBJ1-2; TRBD1 is a possible D gene (6 bases). CDR1 and CDR2 (germline): MNHEY, SMNVEV (reference sequence). V lost 4 bases to trimming and J lost 8 bases, with 17 bases between them. This CDR3 spans 14 amino acids. CDR3 protein: CASSSPTGRGGYTF. The CDR3 DNA reads TGTGCCAGCAGTTCCCCTACAGGGCGTGGGGGCTACACCTTC.

The chain combines TRBV6-6 with TRBJ1-5, with 9 bases lining up with TRBD1. The CDR3 spans 15 residues. In germline, CDR1 is MNHNY, CDR2 SVGAGI (reference sequence). The V segment lost 2 bases and the J segment 7 bases; nucleotides outside the gene matches: 6. The CDR3 protein is CASSYADRGRQPQHF. The CDR3 DNA reads as TGTGCCAGCAGTTACGCGGACAGGGGAAGGCAGCCCCAGCATTTT.

A few counts support this clonotype. This chain connects TRBV6-1 to TRBJ1-1; D is uncertain. The ends were cut back, 7 bases at V and 0 bases at J, with 9 bases in the middle. The CDR3 covers 13 residues. The germline V gene has CDR1 MNHNS and CDR2 SASEGT. The CDR3 DNA reads as TGTGCCAGCAAGACGGCGGTGAACACTGAAGCTTTCTTT. Residues: CASKTAVNTEAFF.

V is TRBV19 and J is TRBJ2-1; 14 bases map to TRBD2. This CDR3 contains 15 residues. CDR1 is LNHDA and CDR2 is SQIVND in the germline V gene (reference sequence). The V and J ends lost 7 bases and 8 bases, in that order; junction bases with no gene match: 7. The CDR3 spells CASNPGLAGVDEQFF. The CDR3 region has the DNA TGTGCCAGTAATCCGGGACTAGCGGGGGTAGATGAGCAGTTCTTC.

The chain uses TRBV29-1 and TRBJ2-2; no definite D call. Germline-derived CDR1 and CDR2 are SQVTM and ANQGSEA. Trimming left V 4 bases short and J 1 base short, with 10 bases between. The CDR3 loop spans 14 amino acids. Here the CDR3 reads CSVGPIGNTGELFF. The CDR3, as DNA: TGCAGCGTTGGGCCCATAGGGAACACCGGGGAGCTGTTTTTT.

The J gene is TRBJ2-4, the V gene TRBV10-3, with a tentative D call TRBD1 (5 bases). The CDR3 totals 15 residues. Germline lookup yields CDR1 ENHRY and CDR2 SYGVKD. V was clipped by 3 bases and J by 0 bases, with 9 bases between them. The CDR3 sequence: CAISDSGLAKNIQYF. Here the CDR3 DNA reads TGTGCCATCAGTGATTCAGGGCTAGCCAAAAACATTCAGTACTTC.

The chain has TRBV2 and TRBJ1-1; D unclear. Trimming took off 7 bases at V and 8 bases at J, with 11 bases between the two ends. CDR1 and CDR2 from the germline V gene are SNHLY and FYNNEI. This CDR3 has 11 amino acids. DNA for the CDR3: TGTGCCAGCACCTCGAGGAGCGAAGCTTTCTTT. It translates to CASTSRSEAFF.

The CDR3: CASSLSDRSVRETQYF. The CDR3 nucleotides read TGTGCCAGCAGTTTATCTGACAGGTCGGTGAGGGAGACCCAGTACTTC. This chain joins TRBV12-3 or TRBV12-4 and TRBJ2-5; weak D call: TRBD1 (6 bases). Trimming left V 2 bases short and J 5 bases short, with 18 bases between. The CDR3 loop spans 16 amino acids.

This clonotype was detected a few times. The rearrangement links TRBV4-1 to TRBJ2-1, with a tentative D call TRBD2 (7 bases). Trimming left V 4 bases short and J 7 bases short, with 17 bases between. The CDR3 totals 15 residues. Germline CDR1 reads MGHRA; CDR2 reads YSYEKL. CDR3 loop: CASSLGGGMRNEQFF. As DNA, the CDR3 is TGCGCCAGCAGCCTAGGGGGGGGGATGAGGAATGAGCAGTTCTTC.

The chain uses TRBV12-5 and TRBJ1-2, with no clear D. V gave up 7 bases and J gave up 3 bases, with 9 bases separating them. The CDR3 totals 12 residues. The germline CDR1 and CDR2 sequences are LGHNT and FRNRAP. CDR3 DNA sequence: TGTGCTAGTGCCTTGGAGGACTATGGCTACACCTTC. It yields the protein CASALEDYGYTF. Based on the CDR3 plus reference TRBV12-5 and TRBJ1-2, the full variable domain is DARVTQTPRHKVTEMGQEVTMRCQPILGHNTVFWYRQTMMQGLELLAYFRNRAPLDDSGMPKDRFSAEMPDATLATLKIQPSEPRDSAVYFCASALEDYGYTFGSGTRLTVV.

This clonotype was seen a few times. The chain carries TRBV20-1 and TRBJ2-3, with 12 nucleotides matching TRBD2. Germline assignment: CDR1 DFQATT and CDR2 SNEGSKA (reference sequence). The CDR3 runs to 19 residues. Trimming removed 0 bases from V and 0 bases from J; junction bases left unmatched: 10. CDR3 residues: CSARDFRLAGGTSTDTQYF. The CDR3 coding sequence is TGCAGTGCTAGAGATTTTCGGCTAGCGGGGGGGACTAGCACAGATACGCAGTATTTT.

Ten or more counts support this clonotype. This chain connects TRBV7-6 to TRBJ2-7; 9 bases are a match to TRBD1. Germline V CDR1 and CDR2: SGHVS, FNYEAQ. J gave up 0 bases and V 5 bases, and 8 bases lay outside the gene matches. This CDR3 has 16 residues. CDR3 DNA: TGTGCCAGCAGCCCCTGGACAGGGGTCCTCTCCTACGAGCAGTACTTC. This gives the protein CASSPWTGVLSYEQYF.